Sequencing of this TCR beta chain was carried out in a study of cytomegalovirus exposure and HLA in healthy donors. Study findings and constraints: Researchers counted roughly 150 TCR beta chains as cytomegalovirus-associated.

The germline V gene encodes CDR1 MDHEN and CDR2 SYDVKM. V lost 10 bases, J lost 3 bases, and 21 bases lay in between. The CDR3 runs 16 residues. Of note for this clone: The antigen is unknown.

Here immunoSEQ multiplex PCR was the method, and the copy in TCRdb shows in-frame clones only, minus some. There are approximately 58,000 clones in the sample; 85% to 95% occur only once, and 5.8% lies in the top ten. Material: PBMCs. The V gene is TRBV28, the J gene TRBJ2-2; a possible D gene is TRBD2 (7 bases). This TCR came from a woman between 18 and 30 years old in good health and CMV-seropositive. CDR3 protein: CATGGGPFMDTGELFF. The CDR3, as DNA: TGTGCCACGGGCGGGGGCCCCTTCATGGACACCGGGGAGCTGTTTTTT.